The subject of this entry is one T cell receptor beta chain. What it recognizes is unknown. No infections or other immune events were documented during collection. This CDR3 has 14 amino acids. Germline V lookup: CDR1 MNHEY, CDR2 SMNVEV (reference sequence). Deletions cut 3 bases from V and 5 bases from J, with 13 bases between. TCRdb's copy holds only in-frame clones and misses some; the assay was immunoSEQ multiplex PCR. In the table there are about 130,000 clones, approximately 86% of which are singletons. These data originate in a study of identifying expanded T cells in peripheral blood. Findings and caveats of the study: Over approximately two and four weeks, about 15 and 18 clones changed, versus roughly 1.1 between replicates. Across healthy donors, higher total template counts meant significantly greater approximately 2-week count variance.

The source of this sequence is a person aged 18 to 75 in good health. V and J are TRBV27 and TRBJ1-1, with unresolved D. Sequenced material: blood. The CDR3 DNA reads TGTGCCAGCAGTTTCGGTCGAGGTGGGACTGAAGCTTTCTTT. It is translated as CASSFGRGGTEAFF.